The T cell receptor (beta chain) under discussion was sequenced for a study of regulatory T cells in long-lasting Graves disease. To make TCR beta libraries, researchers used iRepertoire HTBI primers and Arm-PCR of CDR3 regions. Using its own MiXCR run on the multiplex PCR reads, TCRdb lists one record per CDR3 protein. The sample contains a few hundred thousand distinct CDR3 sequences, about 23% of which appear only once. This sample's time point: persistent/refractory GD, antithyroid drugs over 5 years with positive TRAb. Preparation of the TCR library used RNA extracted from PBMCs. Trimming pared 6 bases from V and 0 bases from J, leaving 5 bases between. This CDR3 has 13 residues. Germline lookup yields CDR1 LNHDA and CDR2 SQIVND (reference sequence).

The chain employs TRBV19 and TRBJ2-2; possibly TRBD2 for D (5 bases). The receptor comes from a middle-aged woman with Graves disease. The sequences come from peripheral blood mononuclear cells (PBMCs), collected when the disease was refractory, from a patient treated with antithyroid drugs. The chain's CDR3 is CASSGANTGELFF. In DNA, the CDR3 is TGTGCCAGTAGCGGGGCGAACACCGGGGAGCTGTTTTTT.